This record concerns one T cell receptor (beta chain) sequence. Other DNA sequences in this specimen translate into the identical CDR3. Germline V gene data show CDR1 as MNHEY and CDR2 as SVGEGT. CDR3 length: 15 residues. Trimming took off 3 bases at V and 5 bases at J, with 14 bases between the two ends. Method: immunoSEQ multiplex PCR; TCRdb's copy keeps in-frame clones and lacks some. The sample comprises 98,000 or so clones, 75% to 85% of which are singletons, and about 10% rests with the top ten. The data originate from a study of control samples from healthy donors and cancer patients. The clonotype comes from a woman in her thirties in good health. The chain carries TRBV6-2 or TRBV6-3 and TRBJ1-5; weak D call: TRBD1 (5 bases). The sequencing sample was made of blood. The CDR3 protein is CASSYWQGVDQPQHF. CDR3 DNA sequence: TGTGCCAGCAGTTATTGGCAGGGTGTGGATCAGCCCCAGCATTTT.